This TCR beta chain was retrieved from a study of T-cell reconstitution after alpha-beta-depleted transplantation in children. Notes on the study in general: Most T-cell counts and diversity one year after the transplant came from T cells that were newly produced.

V lost 7 bases, J lost 2 bases, and 7 bases stayed unmatched. Germline CDR1 reads WSHSY; CDR2 reads SAAADI. There are 15 residues in the CDR3. The library targeted TCRbeta and was prepared with unique molecular identifiers. From the PCR reads, TCRdb called clonotypes with MiXCR, one entry per CDR3 protein. The sample yields 200,000 to 300,000 distinct CDR3 sequences, 6.5% to 9% seen once. In this sample, this clonotype turned up a few times. Its target is not known. Here the sequenced sample was PBMCs, mostly from graft donor cells, taken 180 days after TCRalphabeta/CD19-depleted stem cell transplant. V gene TRBV10-2 combines with J gene TRBJ2-7; 11 bases are a match to TRBD2. This receptor was identified in a male patient aged 10-17 years who had a stem cell transplant for acute lymphoblastic leukemia, so the T cells may come from the graft donor. Written as DNA, the CDR3 is TGCGCCAGCACCTCCGGGACTAGCGGAACCTACGAGCAGTACTTC. Its translation is CASTSGTSGTYEQYF.